This T cell receptor beta chain was found in a study of cytomegalovirus exposure and HLA in healthy donors. Study-level results: Links to common viral pathogens appeared, in a later analysis, for several of the most significant clusters. Later genetic work tied a missense DCLRE1C variant to beta-chain V and J trimming. Across donors, sequencing depth was assumed by presence/absence analyses to be roughly uniform.

The PCR used 60 Vbeta and 13 Jbeta primers. The repertoire was sequenced with immunoSEQ multiplex PCR; TCRdb's copy has only in-frame clones and lacks some. Of some 150,000 clones listed, roughly 76% are singletons. Points on this clone: The target antigen is unknown.

These donors counted as nominally healthy when sampled, but unrecorded immune exposures were likely. CDR1 MRHNA and CDR2 SNTAGT come from the germline V gene. The CDR3 loop spans 15 amino acids. V was clipped by 3 bases and J by 5 bases; unmatched bases: 7. This TCR was sampled from a woman under 30 in good health and CMV-seropositive. The material sequenced was PBMCs. The rearrangement joins TRBV6-4 to TRBJ2-3; 8 bases map to TRBD2. CDR3 amino acids: CASSESSGGGDTQYF. DNA of the CDR3: TGTGCCAGCAGTGAATCCAGCGGGGGAGGAGATACGCAGTATTTT.